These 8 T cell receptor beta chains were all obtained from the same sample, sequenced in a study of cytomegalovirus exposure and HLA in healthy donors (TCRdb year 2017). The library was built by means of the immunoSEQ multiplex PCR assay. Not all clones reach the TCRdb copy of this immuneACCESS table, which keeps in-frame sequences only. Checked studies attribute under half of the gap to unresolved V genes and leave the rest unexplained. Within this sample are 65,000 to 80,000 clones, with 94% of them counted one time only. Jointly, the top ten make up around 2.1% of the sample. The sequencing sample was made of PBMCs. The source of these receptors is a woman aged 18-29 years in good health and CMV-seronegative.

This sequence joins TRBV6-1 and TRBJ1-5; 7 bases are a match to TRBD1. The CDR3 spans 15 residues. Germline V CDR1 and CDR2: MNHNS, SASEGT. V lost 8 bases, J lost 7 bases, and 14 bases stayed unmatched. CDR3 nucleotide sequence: TGTGCCAGCCGAACCGGTTCAGGGGGTTGGCAGCCCCAGCATTTT. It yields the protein CASRTGSGGWQPQHF.

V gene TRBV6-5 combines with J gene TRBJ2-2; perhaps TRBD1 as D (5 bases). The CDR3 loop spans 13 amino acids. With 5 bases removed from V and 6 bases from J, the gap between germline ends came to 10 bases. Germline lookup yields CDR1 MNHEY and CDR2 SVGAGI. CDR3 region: CASSLQVAGELFF. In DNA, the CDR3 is TGTGCCAGCAGTCTACAGGTGGCCGGGGAGCTGTTTTTT.

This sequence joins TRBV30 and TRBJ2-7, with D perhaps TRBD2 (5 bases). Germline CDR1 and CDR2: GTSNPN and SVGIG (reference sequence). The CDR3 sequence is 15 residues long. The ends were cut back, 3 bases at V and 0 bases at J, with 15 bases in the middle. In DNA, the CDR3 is TGTGCCTGGAGGGAGGTAGACACCTACTCCTACGAGCAGTACTTC. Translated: CAWREVDTYSYEQYF.

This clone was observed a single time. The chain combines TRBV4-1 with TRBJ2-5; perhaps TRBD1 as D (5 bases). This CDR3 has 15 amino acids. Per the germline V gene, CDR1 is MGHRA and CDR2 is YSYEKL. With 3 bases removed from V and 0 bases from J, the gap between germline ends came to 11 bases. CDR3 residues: CASSQADRNQETQYF. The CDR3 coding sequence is TGCGCCAGCAGCCAGGCTGACAGAAACCAAGAGACCCAGTACTTC.

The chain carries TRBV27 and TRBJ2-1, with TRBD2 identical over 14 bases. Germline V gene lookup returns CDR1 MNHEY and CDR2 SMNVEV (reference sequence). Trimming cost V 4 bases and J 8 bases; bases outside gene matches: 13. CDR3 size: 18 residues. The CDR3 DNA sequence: TGTGCCAGCAGTTCTCGACCCGGGACTAGCGGGAGAGTGGATGAGCAGTTCTTC. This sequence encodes CASSSRPGTSGRVDEQFF.

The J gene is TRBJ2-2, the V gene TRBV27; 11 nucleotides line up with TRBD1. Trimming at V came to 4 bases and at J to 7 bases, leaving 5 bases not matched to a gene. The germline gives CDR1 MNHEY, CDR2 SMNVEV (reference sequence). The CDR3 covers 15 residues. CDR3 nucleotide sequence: TGTGCCAGCAGTTGGACAGGGGGCTCATTCGGGGAGCTGTTTTTT. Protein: CASSWTGGSFGELFF.

In nucleotides, the CDR3 is TGTGCCAGCAGTGGACGTGGCGGGCAAGAGACCCAGTACTTC. This sequence encodes CASSGRGGQETQYF. This chain uses TRBV2 with TRBJ2-5; D is perhaps TRBD2 (5 bases). CDR1 is SNHLY and CDR2 is FYNNEI in the germline V gene. This CDR3 is built from 14 residues. The V and J ends lost 4 bases and 2 bases respectively, with 11 bases between them.

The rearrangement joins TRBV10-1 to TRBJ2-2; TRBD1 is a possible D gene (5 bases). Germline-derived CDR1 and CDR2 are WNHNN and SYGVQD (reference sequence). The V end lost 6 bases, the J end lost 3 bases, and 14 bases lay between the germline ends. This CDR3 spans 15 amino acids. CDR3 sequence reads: CASSEGARDTGELFF. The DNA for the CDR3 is TGCGCCAGCAGCGAAGGGGCTAGGGACACCGGGGAGCTGTTTTTT.